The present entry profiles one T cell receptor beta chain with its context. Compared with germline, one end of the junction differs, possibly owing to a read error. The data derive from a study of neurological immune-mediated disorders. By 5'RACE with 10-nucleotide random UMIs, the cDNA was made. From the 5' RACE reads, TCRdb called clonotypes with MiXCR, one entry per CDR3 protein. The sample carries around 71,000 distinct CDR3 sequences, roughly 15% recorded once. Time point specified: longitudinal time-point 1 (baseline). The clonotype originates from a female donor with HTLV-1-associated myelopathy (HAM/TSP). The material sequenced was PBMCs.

The CDR3 DNA is TGTGCCAACAGCGTAAAGATGAACACCGGGGAGCTGTTTTTT. This encodes CANSVKMNTGELFF. The chain recombines TRBV9 with TRBJ2-2; no clear D gene. The CDR3 covers 14 residues. The germline gives CDR1 SGDLS, CDR2 YYNGEE.